These 20 T cell receptor beta chains share one sample of origin, sequenced in a study of identical twins. TCRdb passed the 5' RACE reads through MiXCR, listing each CDR3 protein once. Here the sample spans 550,000 to 700,000 distinct CDR3 sequences, 9.6% being singletons. This sample also belongs to another study, concerning yellow fever vaccine responses in identical twins.

The sequencing input was PBMCs. These receptors were obtained from a woman aged 18-29 years in good health.

This chain uses TRBV5-1 with TRBJ1-1, with 7 positions matching TRBD1. Looked up from germline, CDR1 is SGHRS and CDR2 is YFSETQ. There are 15 residues in the CDR3. Losses at the gene ends were 3 bases for V and 1 base for J; bases not matched to a gene: 6. The DNA for the CDR3 is TGCGCCAGCAGCTCCTACACAGGGGCGAACACTGAAGCTTTCTTT. Amino acid sequence: CASSSYTGANTEAFF.

This clonotype was found a few times. The gene calls are TRBV20-1 and TRBJ1-6; possibly TRBD1 for D (6 bases). The germline V gene has CDR1 DFQATT and CDR2 SNEGSKA (reference sequence). The CDR3 contains 14 residues. Trimming cost V 2 bases and J 6 bases, with 11 bases left between them. The DNA for the CDR3 is TGCAGTGCTAGAAGACAGGAATCTAATTCACCCCTCCACTTT. This gives the protein CSARRQESNSPLHF.

This clonotype was counted at least ten times. The chain links TRBV29-1 to TRBJ1-4, with 9 bases identical to TRBD1. The J call is in doubt because the DNA end fits TRBJ2-2 better. The CDR3 sequence is 15 residues long. Germline V lookup: CDR1 SQVTM, CDR2 ANQGSEA. The CDR3 DNA sequence: TGCAGCGTTGAAGAGCAGGACAGGGGCCCCGGGGAGCTGTTTTTT. Protein sequence: CSVEEQDRGPGELFF.

This clonotype was observed at least ten times. The chain employs TRBV5-1 and TRBJ2-7; possible D gene TRBD2, 5 bases. The CDR3 runs to 15 residues. From germline, CDR1 is SGHRS and CDR2 YFSETQ. The germline V and J ends were trimmed by 1 base and 0 bases, with 11 bases remaining between them. DNA for the CDR3: TGCGCCAGCAGCTTGACTAGACCCGGCTCCTACGAGCAGTACTTC. Protein product: CASSLTRPGSYEQYF.

The J gene is TRBJ2-1, the V gene TRBV7-8; a weak D match, TRBD2 (6 bases). V was trimmed by 0 bases and J by 0 bases, leaving 9 bases between them. CDR3 length equals 16 residues. Per the germline V gene, CDR1 is SGHVS and CDR2 is FQNEAQ. The CDR3 sequence: CASSLALASSYNEQFF. In nucleotides, the CDR3 is TGTGCCAGCAGCTTAGCGCTAGCGAGCTCCTACAATGAGCAGTTCTTC.

This clonotype was seen more than once but under ten times. V gene TRBV2 combines with J gene TRBJ2-2; perhaps TRBD1 as D (5 bases). Trimming took 4 bases from V and 15 from J, leaving 9 bases between them. The germline gives CDR1 SNHLY, CDR2 FYNNEI. The CDR3 is 10 residues long. The CDR3 DNA is TGTGCCAGCAGTGCGGCAGGGTTGTTTTTT. Translated: CASSAAGLFF.

The chain links TRBV13 to TRBJ2-1; the match to TRBD2 covers 9 bases. With 0 bases clipped from V and 4 bases from J, the junction kept 13 bases outside the gene matches. The CDR3 runs 19 residues. CDR1 is PRHDT, CDR2 FYEKMQ, per germline (reference sequence). CDR3 residues: CASSLGGLVGGRGYNEQFF. DNA of the CDR3: TGTGCCAGCAGCTTAGGAGGTCTCGTAGGCGGGAGGGGTTACAATGAGCAGTTCTTC.

This clonotype was seen a handful of times. This chain connects TRBV19 to TRBJ2-2, with D uncertain. This CDR3 region has 13 residues. The germline CDR1 and CDR2 sequences are LNHDA and SQIVND (reference sequence). V lost 10 bases to trimming and J lost 3 bases, with 12 bases between them. This chain's CDR3 is CATLGQDTGELFF. CDR3 sequence (DNA): TGTGCCACCCTCGGGCAGGACACCGGGGAGCTGTTTTTT.

This clonotype was counted at least ten times. The chain combines TRBV20-1 with TRBJ2-1; D is possibly TRBD2 (6 bases). This CDR3 has 16 residues. The V gene lost 1 base and the J gene lost 4 bases, with 17 bases spanning the gap. Germline V lookup: CDR1 DFQATT, CDR2 SNEGSKA (reference sequence). In nucleotides, the CDR3 is TGCAGTGCTAGAGCTATAAACTGGACTACGTACAATGAGCAGTTCTTC. This encodes CSARAINWTTYNEQFF.

The rearrangement uses TRBV27 and TRBJ2-5; D is ambiguous. Per germline, CDR1 MNHEY and CDR2 SMNVEV (reference sequence). The CDR3 covers 17 residues. Trimming cost V 3 bases and J 0 bases, with 17 bases left between them. The DNA of the CDR3 is TGTGCCAGCAGTTTCGGTTTAGGGATCCCCTACCAAGAGACCCAGTACTTC. Its protein product is CASSFGLGIPYQETQYF.

This clonotype was detected ten times or more. This chain links TRBV20-1 with TRBJ2-3, with 8 bases lining up with TRBD2. CDR1 is DFQATT and CDR2 is SNEGSKA in the germline V gene (reference sequence). V gave up 1 base and J gave up 5 bases; unmatched junction bases: 8. The CDR3 runs to 15 residues. CDR3 DNA: TGCAGTGCTAGAGCAACGGGGGGGGGTGTAGATACGCAGTATTTT. Translating it yields CSARATGGGVDTQYF.

This clonotype has just a few counts. This chain connects TRBV10-2 to TRBJ2-1, with a tentative D call TRBD2 (5 bases). V lost 3 bases, J lost 3 bases, and 15 bases lay in between. The V gene's germline CDR1 is WSHSY and CDR2 SAAADI. The CDR3 has 16 amino acids. This CDR3 reads CASSDLGEYFYNEQFF. CDR3 bases: TGCGCCAGCAGTGATTTGGGAGAATACTTCTACAATGAGCAGTTCTTC.

The V call is TRBV7-9, the J call TRBJ1-4; 8 bases line up with TRBD1. The CDR3 contains 16 residues. Germline V lookup: CDR1 SEHNR, CDR2 FQNEAQ (reference sequence). V lost 5 bases to trimming and J lost 13 bases; unmatched junction nucleotides: 18. The CDR3 sequence: CASSPRTGTRSTTLFF. The CDR3 DNA reads as TGTGCCAGCAGCCCGCGGACAGGGACCCGGTCCACGACACTGTTTTTT.

This clonotype occurred many times. V gene TRBV19 combines with J gene TRBJ2-2, with 9 bases lining up with TRBD2. Germline V gene data show CDR1 as LNHDA and CDR2 as SQIVND (reference sequence). J was trimmed by 0 bases and V by 6 bases; bases with no gene match: 2. This CDR3 region has 15 residues. This chain's CDR3 is CASRASGTNTGELFF. As DNA, the CDR3 is TGTGCCAGTAGGGCTAGCGGGACGAACACCGGGGAGCTGTTTTTT. Full variable domain (outside the CDR3, taken from reference TRBV19 and TRBJ2-2): DGGITQSPKYLFRKEGQNVTLSCEQNLNHDAMYWYRQDPGQGLRLIYYSQIVNDFQKGDIAEGYSVSREKKESFPLTVTSAQKNPTAFYLCASRASGTNTGELFFGEGSRLTVL.

The rearrangement joins TRBV11-2 to TRBJ2-1; D is perhaps TRBD2 (5 bases). With 7 bases removed from V and 0 bases from J, the gap between germline ends came to 13 bases. Germline V CDR1 and CDR2: SGHAT, FQNNGV. This CDR3 has 15 residues. The CDR3 nucleotides read TGTGCCAGCATCCCTGCGGGCAGCTCCTACAATGAGCAGTTCTTC. It yields the protein CASIPAGSSYNEQFF.

The V gene is TRBV4-3, the J gene TRBJ1-2; tentatively, D is TRBD1 (6 bases). CDR1 and CDR2 (germline): LGHNA, YSLEER. The CDR3 has 16 amino acids. Trimming shortened V by 0 bases and J by 7 bases, and 18 bases separated the two germline ends. The CDR3 region has the DNA TGCGCCAGCAGCCAAGATAGGGCCAGGGGTTCGAGTGGCTACACCTTC. Residues: CASSQDRARGSSGYTF.

This clonotype has at least ten counts. The chain is built from TRBV12-3 or TRBV12-4 and TRBJ1-1; tentative D call: TRBD1 (5 bases). This CDR3 contains 13 residues. V was clipped by 5 bases and J by 4 bases, with 11 bases between them. The CDR3 DNA is TGTGCCAGCAGTGGACTTGGGGGCACTGAAGCTTTCTTT. It specifies CASSGLGGTEAFF.

The table lists this clonotype with a few counts. V and J are TRBV27 and TRBJ1-6; 9 bases fit TRBD1. The trim removed 3 bases at V and 5 bases at J, leaving 5 bases unmatched. The CDR3 extends over 16 amino acids. The germline V gene has CDR1 MNHEY and CDR2 SMNVEV (reference sequence). The CDR3 DNA reads as TGTGCCAGCAGTTTCTTACAGGGGGCTAATAATTCACCCCTCCACTTT. It specifies CASSFLQGANNSPLHF.

This chain connects TRBV10-3 to TRBJ1-5; D gene uncertain. Germline V gene sequence: CDR1 ENHRY, CDR2 SYGVKD. The CDR3 sequence is 14 residues long. V shed 6 bases and J shed 2 bases, with 11 bases lying between them. CDR3 DNA: TGTGCCATCAGCTCACCTATGCGCAATCAGCCCCAGCATTTT. Amino acids: CAISSPMRNQPQHF.

A few counts support this clonotype. The chain couples TRBV5-4 to TRBJ2-1, with D perhaps matching TRBD2 (6 bases). With 1 base removed from V and 10 bases from J, the gap between germline ends came to 18 bases. Germline V gene data show CDR1 as SGHNT and CDR2 as YYREEE (reference sequence). The CDR3 runs to 15 residues. Here the CDR3 reads CASSLMSEGQAEQFF. CDR3 coding DNA: TGTGCCAGCAGCTTGATGTCGGAGGGGCAAGCGGAGCAGTTCTTC.